This is a list of T cell receptor beta chains from one sample in a study of blood T cell repertoires in COVID-19. Clones were sequenced by immunoSEQ multiplex PCR, and TCRdb holds only the in-frame ones, with some missing. The sample has roughly 58,000 clones, roughly 76% seen once. Sequenced sample: peripheral blood. Receptors originate from a man between 45 and 60 years old with active or convalescent COVID-19. CDR3s include the opening cysteine and the closing phenylalanine or tryptophan. The D gene is left open where the match is weak. Expanded clones are given a class, and other clones once, few, many or no size at all.

clone_size d_call j_call v_call cdr3_aa cdr3_nt
once TRBD2 TRBJ2-3 TRBV9 CASSIAGGRTDTQYF TGTGCCAGCAGCATAGCGGGGGGGCGCACAGATACGCAGTATTTT
NA TRBD1 TRBJ1-1 TRBV29-1 CSVHGTGTEAFF TGCAGCGTCCATGGGACAGGCACTGAAGCTTTCTTT
NA NA TRBJ1-4 TRBV29-1 CSVGKGGSEKLFF TGCAGCGTTGGGAAAGGGGGTTCCGAAAAACTGTTTTTT
NA NA TRBJ1-2 TRBV29-1 CSVGSQGISYGYTF TGCAGCGTTGGATCGCAGGGGATCTCCTATGGCTACACCTTC
NA TRBD2 TRBJ2-3 TRBV9 CASKGGSGTDTQYF TGTGCAAGCAAAGGCGGGAGTGGCACAGATACGCAGTATTTT
NA TRBD2 TRBJ2-7 TRBV10-3 CAISASGGLSYEQYF TGTGCCATCTCTGCTAGCGGGGGCCTCTCCTACGAGCAGTACTTC
few TRBD2 TRBJ2-7 TRBV3-1/TRBV3-2 CASSPRGSGGYEQYF TGTGCCAGCAGCCCTCGGGGTAGCGGGGGCTACGAGCAGTACTTC
NA TRBD1 TRBJ1-1 TRBV13 CASSSRDRGIGTEAFF TGTGCCAGCAGCTCCCGGGACAGGGGCATCGGCACTGAAGCTTTCTTT
NA NA TRBJ1-1 TRBV27 CASSRGGFTEAFF TGTGCCAGCAGTCGCGGGGGGTTCACTGAAGCTTTCTTT
NA TRBD1 TRBJ2-7 TRBV6-5 CASHSGTASYEQYF TGTGCCAGCCACTCCGGGACAGCCTCCTACGAGCAGTACTTC
few NA TRBJ1-2 TRBV20-1 CSASPNYGYTF TGCAGTGCTAGCCCAAACTATGGCTACACCTTC
NA TRBD1 TRBJ2-7 TRBV2 CASIDGTGSYEQYF TGTGCCAGCATTGACGGGACAGGGTCCTACGAGCAGTACTTC
medium-sized NA TRBJ2-2 TRBV7-9 CASRPRAEVTGELFF TGTGCCAGCAGGCCACGAGCGGAGGTAACCGGGGAGCTGTTTTTT
NA TRBD2 TRBJ2-7 TRBV6-5 CATKGLAGTYEQYF TGTGCCACCAAGGGACTAGCGGGCACCTACGAGCAGTACTTC
NA TRBD2 TRBJ2-7 TRBV13 CASSPSGISYEQYF TGTGCCAGCAGTCCAAGCGGGATCTCCTACGAGCAGTACTTC
NA NA TRBJ1-2 TRBV7-2 CASSLEDGGYGYTF TGTGCCAGCAGCTTAGAGGACGGGGGCTATGGCTACACCTTC
NA TRBD2 TRBJ2-3 TRBV6-4 CASSELAGYTNTQYF TGTGCCAGCAGTGAGCTAGCGGGATATACGAATACGCAGTATTTT
NA TRBD1 TRBJ1-2 TRBV7-8 CASSPIAGGGYTF TGTGCCAGCAGTCCAATAGCAGGGGGTGGCTACACCTTC
NA NA TRBJ1-1 TRBV30 CAWSRDIKNTEAFF TGTGCCTGGAGTAGGGACATAAAGAACACTGAAGCTTTCTTT
NA TRBD2 TRBJ2-7 TRBV19 CASRSTSGRMINEQYF TGTGCCAGTAGATCTACTAGCGGGAGAATGATAAACGAGCAGTACTTC
NA TRBD1 TRBJ1-3 TRBV3-1/TRBV3-2 CASSTDRGRLKDAGNTIYF TGTGCCAGCAGCACTGACAGGGGGAGATTAAAAGATGCTGGAAACACCATATATTTT
NA NA TRBJ1-1 TRBV19 CASKPQGFTEAFF TGTGCCAGTAAACCCCAGGGATTCACTGAAGCTTTCTTT
once TRBD2 TRBJ2-1 TRBV7-2 CASSQSGRVDEQFF TGTGCCAGCAGCCAGAGCGGGAGAGTCGATGAGCAGTTCTTC
NA NA TRBJ1-4 TRBV19 CASSVSRDSAGSEKLFF TGTGCCAGTAGTGTGTCACGTGATAGTGCGGGGAGTGAAAAACTGTTTTTT
NA TRBD1 TRBJ1-1 TRBV12-3/TRBV12-4 CASGTGGNTEAFF TGTGCCAGCGGGACAGGGGGGAACACTGAAGCTTTCTTT
NA TRBD1 TRBJ2-2 TRBV19 CASTLSTGGNTGELFF TGTGCCAGTACCCTTTCGACAGGGGGCAACACCGGGGAGCTGTTTTTT
NA NA TRBJ2-1 TRBV7-6 CASSFERAAAPGGNEQFF TGTGCCAGCAGCTTCGAGAGGGCAGCGGCCCCCGGAGGCAATGAGCAGTTCTTC
NA NA TRBJ1-1 TRBV5-4 CASSLRPTQAFF TGTGCCAGCAGCTTACGCCCTACCCAAGCTTTCTTT
NA TRBD2 TRBJ2-5 TRBV6-6 CASSPGTSGAGRETQYF TGTGCCAGCAGTCCCGGGACTAGCGGGGCAGGGCGGGAGACCCAGTACTTC
NA NA TRBJ1-4 TRBV5-1 CASSLDGEKLFF TGCGCCAGCAGCCTAGACGGCGAAAAACTGTTTTTT
NA TRBD2 TRBJ2-1 TRBV19 CASSGPGLAVNEQFF TGTGCCAGTAGTGGTCCGGGACTAGCGGTTAATGAGCAGTTCTTC
NA NA TRBJ2-7 TRBV4-1 CASSQNAIRGTVRFPYEQYF TGCGCCAGCAGCCAAAACGCTATCCGGGGAACAGTTCGTTTCCCGTACGAGCAGTACTTC
NA TRBD2 TRBJ2-1 TRBV25-1 CASGELAGGYSNEQFF TGTGCCAGCGGTGAGCTAGCGGGGGGGTACAGTAATGAGCAGTTCTTC
NA TRBD1 TRBJ1-4 TRBV29-1 CSVSGTGSATNEKLFF TGCAGCGTTTCCGGGACAGGGTCTGCAACTAATGAAAAACTGTTTTTT
NA NA TRBJ2-2 TRBV24-1 CATSPGSPGELFF TGTGCCACCAGTCCCGGGAGTCCCGGGGAGCTGTTTTTT
NA NA TRBJ2-6 TRBV6-5 CASSQSGANVLTF TGTGCCAGCAGCCAATCTGGGGCCAACGTCCTGACTTTC
NA TRBD1 TRBJ2-7 TRBV19 CASSTTGTGLREQYF TGTGCCAGTAGTACCACCGGGACAGGGCTGCGGGAGCAGTACTTC
NA NA TRBJ2-1 TRBV7-6 CASSFPYKRGGEQFF TGTGCCAGCAGCTTCCCCTATAAGAGGGGGGGTGAGCAGTTCTTC
NA TRBD1 TRBJ1-6 TRBV5-1 CASSLGLGQGNSPLHF TGCGCCAGCAGCTTGGGGCTGGGACAGGGTAATTCACCCCTCCACTTT
NA NA TRBJ2-7 TRBV3-1/TRBV3-2 CASSPEQGEFYEQYF TGTGCCAGCAGCCCCGAGCAGGGCGAATTCTACGAGCAGTACTTC
NA TRBD1 TRBJ1-1 TRBV4-2 CASSRGQGMNTEAFF TGTGCCAGCAGCCGCGGACAGGGAATGAACACTGAAGCTTTCTTT
NA TRBD1 TRBJ1-2 TRBV5-1 CASSWGQARTQQPNYGYTF TGCGCCAGCAGCTGGGGACAGGCTAGAACCCAACAGCCGAACTATGGCTACACCTTC
NA TRBD1 TRBJ1-2 TRBV6-5 CAGGTVYGYTF TGTGCCGGCGGGACAGTCTATGGCTACACCTTC
NA TRBD1 TRBJ1-5 TRBV2 CASSGQGGQPQHF TGTGCCAGCAGTGGACAGGGGGGGCAGCCCCAGCATTTT
once NA TRBJ2-7 TRBV7-6 CASSPTWAGEHEQYF TGTGCCAGCAGCCCTACGTGGGCAGGGGAACACGAGCAGTACTTC
NA TRBD1 TRBJ1-1 TRBV20-1 CSATGTAEAFF TGCAGTGCCACCGGGACAGCAGAAGCTTTCTTT
NA TRBD1 TRBJ2-1 TRBV2 CASRRDRNNEQFF TGTGCCAGCAGACGGGACAGAAACAATGAGCAGTTCTTC
NA TRBD2 TRBJ2-3 TRBV11-3 CASSSGLVGDTQYF TGTGCCAGCAGCTCCGGACTAGTTGGAGATACGCAGTATTTT
NA TRBD1 TRBJ2-2 TRBV6-6 CASSVQGAVGELFF TGTGCCAGCAGTGTACAGGGGGCTGTCGGGGAGCTGTTTTTT
NA TRBD1 TRBJ1-2 TRBV2 CASSRPGQGYGYTF TGTGCCAGCAGTCGACCGGGACAGGGATATGGCTACACCTTC
NA TRBD1 TRBJ1-5 TRBV3-1/TRBV3-2 CASSQDRGRRQPQHF TGTGCCAGCAGCCAAGACAGGGGGCGCCGTCAGCCCCAGCATTTT
many NA TRBJ1-4 TRBV5-4 CASSSATNEKLFF TGTGCCAGCAGCTCCGCAACTAATGAAAAACTGTTTTTT
NA TRBD2 TRBJ2-1 TRBV5-6 CASSFGAGGPIYSYNEQFF TGTGCCAGCAGCTTCGGAGCGGGGGGGCCGATATATAGTTACAATGAGCAGTTCTTC